Below, 12 T cell receptor beta chains from the same sample are listed, as sequenced in a study of metastatic and nonmetastatic thyroid tumors. TCRdb re-called the PCR reads through MiXCR. The sample consists of approximately 20,000 clones, roughly 23% of them appearing once. Ahead of thyroid surgery, no patient had received treatment of any kind. What was sequenced was tumor tissue. Receptors originate from a female donor with papillary thyroid cancer or a benign thyroid nodule (not recorded which). Some clones in this sample may be carry-over from other donors' samples.

The chain couples TRBV6-2 or TRBV6-3 to TRBJ2-7; no clear D. Trimming left V 6 bases short and J 0 bases short, with 3 bases between. The CDR3 contains 11 residues. Germline CDR1 MNHEY, CDR2 SVGEGT. The CDR3 nucleotides are TGTGCCAGCAGCCGCTCCTACGAGCAGTACTTC. Residues: CASSRSYEQYF.

This clone was counted ten times or more. The rearrangement joins TRBV20-1 to TRBJ2-7; 9 nucleotides match TRBD2. The CDR3 loop spans 15 amino acids. V lost 5 bases, J lost 5 bases, and 13 bases stayed unmatched. The germline gives CDR1 DFQATT, CDR2 SNEGSKA (reference sequence). The CDR3 sequence is CSASLLAGRGNEQYF. DNA for the CDR3: TGCAGTGCTTCCCTTCTAGCGGGACGAGGGAACGAGCAGTACTTC.

This clone counts as medium-sized. The chain couples TRBV7-7 to TRBJ2-6; 9 bases match TRBD2. Germline lookup yields CDR1 SSHAT and CDR2 FNYEAQ (reference sequence). The junction had 13 bases not matched to a gene; V was cut back by 2 bases and J by 2 bases. The CDR3 is made up of 20 amino acids. The CDR3 bases are TGTGCCAGCAGCTTAATAAGCGGGGGGTCAGTAAGACCTGGGGCCAACGTCCTGACTTTC. As protein: CASSLISGGSVRPGANVLTF.

This clone was seen many times. The rearrangement uses TRBV27 and TRBJ2-7; 10 nucleotides line up with TRBD1. Trimming at V came to 5 bases and at J to 6 bases, leaving 7 bases not matched to a gene. Germline V gives CDR1 MNHEY, CDR2 SMNVEV (reference sequence). CDR3 size: 14 residues. The CDR3 DNA reads TGTGCCAGCAGTGGTGGGACAGGGGTATCCGAGCAGTACTTC. This translates into CASSGGTGVSEQYF.

This clone has ten or more counts. V gene TRBV7-6 combines with J gene TRBJ1-1, with 7 bases lining up with TRBD1. This CDR3 region has 14 residues. Germline loops: CDR1 SGHVS, CDR2 FNYEAQ. With V trimmed by 1 base and J by 4 bases, 3 bases remained unmatched. The CDR3 reads CASSLVSGGTEAFF. The CDR3, as DNA: TGTGCCAGCAGCTTAGTGTCAGGGGGCACTGAAGCTTTCTTT.

The chain couples TRBV12-3 or TRBV12-4 to TRBJ2-1; unclear D gene. V lost 6 bases to trimming and J lost 7 bases, with 7 bases between them. The length of the CDR3 is 11 residues. Here the CDR3 reads CASSRSNEQFF. The CDR3 DNA is TGTGCCAGCAGCCGTTCTAATGAGCAGTTCTTC.

The chain couples TRBV5-1 to TRBJ2-1; 10 positions agree with TRBD1. The CDR3 is 17 residues long. V gave up 3 bases and J gave up 8 bases; unmatched junction bases: 14. Germline loops: CDR1 SGHRS, CDR2 YFSETQ. For the CDR3, the DNA is TGCGCCAGCAGCTGGTCATTAGGGACAGGGGTGGGTGATGAGCAGTTCTTC. Encoded protein: CASSWSLGTGVGDEQFF. Full variable domain (rest looked up from reference TRBV5-1 and TRBJ2-1): KAGVTQTPRYLIKTRGQQVTLSCSPISGHRSVSWYQQTPGQGLQFLFEYFSETQRNKGNFPGRFSGRQFSNSRSEMNVSTLELGDSALYLCASSWSLGTGVGDEQFFGPGTRLTVL.

This clone has ten or more counts. The chain uses TRBV20-1 and TRBJ2-5, with a tentative D call TRBD2 (7 bases). Germline lookup yields CDR1 DFQATT and CDR2 SNEGSKA (reference sequence). The CDR3 spans 13 residues. Trimming pared 6 bases from V and 4 bases from J, leaving 15 bases between. Here the CDR3 reads CSARGGVIETQYF. CDR3 DNA sequence: TGCAGTGCCCGAGGGGGGGTCATAGAGACCCAGTACTTC.

Comment on this clone: One junction end does not reproduce the germline sequence, and a read error may be involved. The chain combines TRBV5-1 with TRBJ2-7; TRBD1 might be the D (6 bases). The CDR3 runs 16 residues. Per germline, CDR1 SGHRS and CDR2 YFSETQ. The CDR3 DNA is TGCGCCAGCAGTTTGGACACAGGGTTTGGAGTCTACGAGCAGGACTTC. Translating gives CASSLDTGFGVYEQDF.

This clone was seen ten or more times. The rearrangement links TRBV20-1 to TRBJ2-2; D unclear. V gave up 5 bases and J gave up 4 bases, with 11 bases separating them. This CDR3 has 13 amino acids. Germline CDR1 and CDR2: DFQATT and SNEGSKA (reference sequence). CDR3 in amino acids: CSASAPSTGELFF. For the CDR3, the DNA is TGCAGTGCTTCAGCCCCCAGCACCGGGGAGCTGTTTTTT.

This clone was seen repeatedly, ten times or more. The V gene is TRBV7-9, the J gene TRBJ1-4; D remains ambiguous. This CDR3 spans 15 amino acids. Trimming pared 0 bases from V and 0 bases from J, leaving 5 bases between. Germline V gene data show CDR1 as SEHNR and CDR2 as FQNEAQ (reference sequence). The CDR3 here is CASSLATSTNEKLFF. The CDR3 DNA reads TGTGCCAGCAGCTTAGCCACTTCAACTAATGAAAAACTGTTTTTT.

Ten or more counts support this clone. The chain joins TRBV20-1 to TRBJ2-5; 14 nucleotides line up with TRBD2. Looked up from germline, CDR1 is DFQATT and CDR2 is SNEGSKA (reference sequence). V lost 3 bases, J lost 4 bases, and 4 bases stayed unmatched. The CDR3 loop spans 15 amino acids. CDR3 in amino acids: CSASRLAGGRETQYF. For the CDR3, the DNA is TGCAGTGCTAGTAGACTAGCGGGAGGGCGAGAGACCCAGTACTTC.